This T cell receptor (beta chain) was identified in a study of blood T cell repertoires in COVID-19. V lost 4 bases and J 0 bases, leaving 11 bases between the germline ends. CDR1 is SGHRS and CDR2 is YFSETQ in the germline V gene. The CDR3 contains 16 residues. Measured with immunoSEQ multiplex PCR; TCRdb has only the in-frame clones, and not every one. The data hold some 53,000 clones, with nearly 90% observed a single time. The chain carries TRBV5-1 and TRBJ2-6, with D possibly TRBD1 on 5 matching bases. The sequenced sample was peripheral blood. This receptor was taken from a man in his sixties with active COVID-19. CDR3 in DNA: TGCGCCAGCAGCCCGCGACAGTCCTCTGGGGCCAACGTCCTGACTTTC. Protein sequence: CASSPRQSSGANVLTF.